The rows below give T cell receptor beta chains drawn from one sample of a study of beta chain features in type 1 diabetes. Profiling relied on immunoSEQ multiplex PCR, and the TCRdb table lists in-frame clones only, not all of them. The sample holds 200,000 to 300,000 clones, under 13% seen once. Sequenced input: naive CD4+ T cells from blood. The receptors come from a man aged 25 to 45 with type 1 diabetes. Both conserved end residues are part of each CDR3. The D gene is left open where the match is weak. Clone size is not always given. Where it is, it says once, few, many or a class for expanded clones.

v_gene	j_gene	abundance	d_gene	CDR3aa	CDR3nt
TRBV25-1	TRBJ2-7	few	.	CASKRAGDSYEQYF	TGTGCCAGCAAACGGGCAGGGGACTCCTACGAGCAGTACTTC
TRBV11-2	TRBJ1-3	.	.	CASSTRGSGNTIYF	TGTGCCAGCAGCACCCGGGGCTCTGGAAACACCATATATTTT
TRBV9	TRBJ2-2	.	.	CASETGRTGELFF	TGTGCCAGTGAGACAGGTCGAACCGGGGAGCTGTTTTTT
TRBV18	TRBJ1-2	few	TRBD1	CASSPRTGDDGYTF	TGTGCCAGCTCACCTAGAACAGGGGATGATGGCTACACCTTC
TRBV7-9	TRBJ1-6	.	.	CASSSDSTTSPLHF	TGTGCCAGCAGCTCGGACAGTACGACTTCACCCCTCCACTTT
TRBV29-1	TRBJ1-1	few	.	CSVGAGSLNTEAFF	TGCAGCGTTGGAGCGGGTTCCTTGAACACTGAAGCTTTCTTT
TRBV7-2	TRBJ2-5	few	.	CASSSYQETQYF	TGTGCCAGCAGCTCGTACCAAGAGACCCAGTACTTC
TRBV6-5	TRBJ2-7	few	.	CASSPATENEQYF	TGTGCCAGCAGTCCAGCGACAGAGAACGAGCAGTACTTC
TRBV6-1	TRBJ1-2	few	TRBD1	CASSERRTGAAGYTF	TGTGCCAGCAGTGAAAGGAGGACAGGGGCGGCTGGCTACACCTTC
TRBV2	TRBJ2-2	once	TRBD1	CASSQQGPTNTGELFF	TGTGCCAGCAGCCAACAGGGGCCAACTAACACCGGGGAGCTGTTTTTT
TRBV25-1	TRBJ2-1	.	.	CASRTSGGDEQFF	TGTGCCAGCAGGACGTCGGGGGGCGATGAGCAGTTCTTC
TRBV9	TRBJ2-1	.	TRBD1	CASSPGQGINEQFF	TGTGCCAGCAGCCCGGGACAGGGGATTAATGAGCAGTTCTTC
TRBV10-3	TRBJ1-5	.	.	CAISESESDQPQHF	TGTGCCATCAGTGAGTCTGAGTCCGATCAGCCCCAGCATTTT
TRBV4-1	TRBJ2-3	.	TRBD1	CASSRRQGESTDTQYF	TGCGCCAGCAGCCGGAGACAGGGGGAGAGCACAGATACGCAGTATTTT
TRBV28	TRBJ2-1	few	.	CASSLIAGASPHEQFF	TGTGCCAGCAGTTTAATTGCGGGGGCCTCTCCCCATGAGCAGTTCTTC
TRBV7-8	TRBJ2-5	few	.	CASRGAQETQYF	TGTGCCAGCCGGGGGGCTCAAGAGACCCAGTACTTC
TRBV2	TRBJ1-1	few	TRBD1	CASRSGTGAEAFF	TGTGCCAGCAGGTCCGGGACAGGCGCTGAAGCTTTCTTT
TRBV5-4	TRBJ2-6	few	TRBD1	CASSPRDRAGANVLTF	TGTGCCAGCAGCCCGCGGGACAGGGCTGGGGCCAACGTCCTGACTTTC
TRBV28	TRBJ2-7	few	.	CASTPRRSSYEQYF	TGTGCCAGCACTCCTAGGCGGTCCTCCTACGAGCAGTACTTC
TRBV27	TRBJ1-2	few	TRBD1	CASSLIGTGNYGYTF	TGTGCCAGCAGTTTGATCGGGACAGGCAACTATGGCTACACCTTC
TRBV5-6	TRBJ2-1	.	.	CASSLASYNEQFF	TGTGCCAGCAGCCTCGCGTCCTACAATGAGCAGTTCTTC
TRBV5-1	TRBJ1-2	few	TRBD1	CASSDPRDRGLYGYTF	TGCGCCAGCAGCGATCCCCGGGACAGGGGGCTCTATGGCTACACCTTC
TRBV28	TRBJ1-2	few	.	CASRIDSRNGYTF	TGTGCCAGCAGAATCGACAGCAGGAATGGCTACACCTTC
TRBV7-9	TRBJ1-2	few	.	CASSTGSIGYGYTF	TGTGCCAGCAGTACCGGTTCCATCGGCTATGGCTACACCTTC
TRBV6-5	TRBJ1-5	.	TRBD1	CASSYSRQGGQHF	TGTGCCAGCAGTTACTCAAGACAGGGGGGCCAGCATTTT
TRBV2	TRBJ1-2	.	.	CASSEEGSGYTF	TGTGCCAGCAGTGAAGAGGGGTCTGGCTACACCTTC
TRBV2	TRBJ1-5	.	.	CASSVSRNQPQHF	TGTGCCAGCAGTGTGTCCAGAAATCAGCCCCAGCATTTT
TRBV6-5	TRBJ1-1	few	TRBD1	CATGVRGRLDTEAFF	TGTGCCACTGGGGTCAGGGGGCGCTTGGACACTGAAGCTTTCTTT
TRBV7-9	TRBJ2-3	.	TRBD2	CASSRGGRGGPEDTQYF	TGTGCCAGCAGCCGCGGCGGGCGGGGGGGTCCTGAGGATACGCAGTATTTT
TRBV7-2	TRBJ2-1	.	TRBD2	CASSFSGGAGGEQFF	TGTGCCAGCAGCTTTAGCGGGGGGGCAGGCGGTGAGCAGTTCTTC
TRBV5-1	TRBJ1-6	few	.	CASSFVTPETNSPLHF	TGCGCCAGCAGCTTCGTCACGCCGGAGACCAATTCACCCCTCCACTTT
TRBV15	TRBJ2-2	.	TRBD2	CATSRGLAGVRAGELFF	TGTGCCACCAGCAGAGGGCTAGCGGGGGTTCGGGCCGGGGAGCTGTTTTTT
TRBV19	TRBJ1-6	few	.	CASSIGAGRRSPLHF	TGTGCCAGTAGTATAGGGGCAGGTCGCCGATCACCCCTCCACTTT
TRBV27	TRBJ1-6	.	.	CASSPTPLAPLHF	TGTGCCAGCAGTCCCACCCCCCTAGCACCCCTCCACTTT
TRBV9	TRBJ1-2	.	.	CATKGSGLYGYTF	TGTGCCACCAAAGGATCAGGACTCTATGGCTACACCTTC
TRBV7-9	TRBJ2-7	few	TRBD1	CASSYGQGTWEQYF	TGTGCCAGCAGCTACGGACAGGGCACGTGGGAGCAGTACTTC
TRBV7-2	TRBJ2-7	few	.	CASSLADTYEQYF	TGTGCCAGCAGCTTGGCGGACACCTACGAGCAGTACTTC
TRBV18	TRBJ2-3	few	TRBD2	CASSPWRGEDTQYF	TGTGCCAGCTCACCATGGCGGGGGGAGGATACGCAGTATTTT
TRBV9	TRBJ2-5	few	TRBD1	CASSVAARGQETQYF	TGTGCCAGCAGCGTAGCGGCCAGGGGGCAAGAGACCCAGTACTTC
TRBV2	TRBJ2-7	few	.	CASSGTETTYEQYF	TGTGCCAGCAGTGGGACAGAAACTACCTACGAGCAGTACTTC
TRBV7-8	TRBJ2-2	.	TRBD2	CASSLSGTRAAGELFF	TGTGCCAGCAGCTTATCCGGGACTAGGGCGGCCGGGGAGCTGTTTTTT
TRBV14	TRBJ2-1	few	.	CASSLGRVDEQFF	TGTGCCAGCAGTCTGGGCAGGGTTGATGAGCAGTTCTTC
TRBV2	TRBJ1-5	.	.	CASSMGSQQPQHF	TGTGCCAGCAGCATGGGCAGTCAACAGCCCCAGCATTTT
TRBV5-4	TRBJ1-5	few	.	CASSLAGGNQPQHF	TGTGCCAGCAGCTTGGCCGGGGGCAATCAGCCCCAGCATTTT
TRBV7-2	TRBJ1-1	few	.	CASSFSGGLNTEAFF	TGTGCCAGCAGCTTCAGCGGGGGACTGAACACTGAAGCTTTCTTT
TRBV9	TRBJ2-2	few	.	CASSVDGGGTGELFF	TGTGCCAGCAGCGTAGACGGAGGCGGGACCGGGGAGCTGTTTTTT
TRBV30	TRBJ1-6	.	.	CAASGRADSPLHF	TGTGCCGCCTCCGGCAGGGCCGATTCACCCCTCCACTTT
TRBV5-1	TRBJ1-6	.	.	CASRADNSPLHF	TGCGCCAGCAGGGCGGATAATTCACCCCTCCACTTT
TRBV7-9	TRBJ1-1	.	.	CASSFGEKIRTEAFF	TGTGCCAGCAGCTTCGGAGAGAAGATTCGGACTGAAGCTTTCTTT
TRBV9	TRBJ2-5	.	.	CASGRADQETQYF	TGTGCCAGCGGGCGGGCGGACCAAGAGACCCAGTACTTC
TRBV7-2	TRBJ1-5	few	TRBD1	CASSTQGKPQHF	TGTGCCAGCAGCACACAGGGGAAGCCCCAGCATTTT
TRBV6-5	TRBJ1-2	few	.	CASSSTGSANYGYTF	TGTGCCAGCAGTTCAACAGGGTCCGCTAACTATGGCTACACCTTC
TRBV7-9	TRBJ1-1	.	.	CASSLGAGGAGTEAFF	TGTGCCAGCAGCTTAGGAGCGGGGGGCGCAGGAACTGAAGCTTTCTTT